These 26 T cell receptor beta chains originate from one sample sequenced in a study of shared clonotypes between healthy human individuals. Repertoires were generated with immunoSEQ multiplex PCR, while TCRdb's copy carries only in-frame clones and drops some. The sample holds about 2,200,000 clones, about 93% seen once. The naive CD8 fraction comprised CD45RO-negative cells positively selected for CCR7 and excluded terminally differentiated effector memory CD45RA+ cells. Sequencing was performed on naive CD8+ T cells from PBMCs. The receptors shown here come from a man younger than 35 in good health. Some clones in this sample may be carry-over from other donors' samples.

A single count supports this clone. The rearrangement uses TRBV6-1 and TRBJ2-7; D gene unclear. Germline V CDR1 and CDR2: MNHNS, SASEGT. The V end was cut by 6 bases, the J end by 3 bases, with 12 bases between. The CDR3 contains 13 residues. This chain's CDR3 is CASSLTDGYEQYF. The CDR3, as DNA: TGTGCCAGCAGCCTCACCGACGGCTACGAGCAGTACTTC.

This chain links TRBV27 with TRBJ1-3; unclear D gene. V lost 0 bases to trimming and J lost 4 bases, with 10 bases between them. The CDR3 totals 15 residues. Germline V gene data show CDR1 as MNHEY and CDR2 as SMNVEV (reference sequence). The CDR3 DNA reads as TGTGCCAGCAGTTTATCAGGACGAGGAGGAAACACCATATATTTT. Protein product: CASSLSGRGGNTIYF.

The chain links TRBV9 to TRBJ1-2, with a weak D call TRBD1 (5 bases). The CDR3 is made up of 15 amino acids. Deletions cut 4 bases from V and 8 bases from J, with 21 bases between. Germline V gives CDR1 SGDLS, CDR2 YYNGEE. In nucleotides, the CDR3 is TGTGCCAGCAGCTTAACAGGAGCCCTCCAGGAAGGCTACACCTTC. As protein: CASSLTGALQEGYTF. Drawing the rest from reference TRBV9 and TRBJ1-2, the complete variable domain is DSGVTQTPKHLITATGQRVTLRCSPRSGDLSVYWYQQSLDQGLQFLIQYYNGEERAKGNILERFSAQQFPDLHSELNLSSLELGDSALYFCASSLTGALQEGYTFGSGTRLTVV.

The chain uses TRBV9 and TRBJ2-2; TRBD2 matches 12 bases. CDR1 and CDR2 (germline): SGDLS, YYNGEE. Trimming took 4 bases from V and 4 from J; bases not matched to a gene: 26. This CDR3 region has 23 residues. The CDR3 sequence: CASSTSGLAGRPYGGTGTGELFF. Here the CDR3 DNA reads TGTGCCAGCAGCACGAGCGGACTAGCGGGGAGACCCTACGGGGGCACGGGCACCGGGGAGCTGTTTTTT.

The V gene is TRBV27, the J gene TRBJ1-5; D remains unclear. Deletions cut 2 bases from V and 7 bases from J, with 9 bases between. Looked up from germline, CDR1 is MNHEY and CDR2 is SMNVEV (reference sequence). The CDR3 is made up of 13 amino acids. This CDR3 reads CASSLRPFQPQHF. CDR3 nucleotide sequence: TGTGCCAGCAGTTTAAGGCCTTTCCAGCCCCAGCATTTT.

This chain links TRBV9 with TRBJ2-2; 7 bases are shared with TRBD1. The CDR3 consists of 16 residues. Germline lookup yields CDR1 SGDLS and CDR2 YYNGEE. The V and J ends lost 0 bases and 7 bases, in that order; junction bases with no gene match: 9. The CDR3: CASSVVGTAGYGELFF. The DNA for the CDR3 is TGTGCCAGCAGCGTAGTGGGGACAGCAGGGTACGGGGAGCTGTTTTTT.

V usage is TRBV28 and J usage is TRBJ1-5, with D possibly TRBD1 on 6 matching bases. The CDR3 length is 15 residues. Trimming removed 3 bases from V and 7 bases from J, with 16 bases in between. Germline lookup yields CDR1 MDHEN and CDR2 SYDVKM. In DNA, the CDR3 is TGTGCCAGCAGTTTGTGGCAGGGAGGGGGGCAGCCCCAGCATTTT. Its translation is CASSLWQGGGQPQHF.

The rearrangement joins TRBV4-3 to TRBJ2-7, with 7 positions matching TRBD1. CDR1 is LGHNA, CDR2 YSLEER, per germline. Losses at the gene ends were 4 bases for V and 0 bases for J; bases not matched to a gene: 6. The CDR3 totals 15 residues. In DNA, the CDR3 is TGCGCCAGCAGCCTAGGGACAGCAAGCTCCTACGAGCAGTACTTC. Encoded protein: CASSLGTASSYEQYF.

V usage is TRBV6-5 and J usage is TRBJ1-1; D may be TRBD1 (6 bases). Trimming pared 4 bases from V and 2 bases from J, leaving 17 bases between. Per the germline V gene, CDR1 is MNHEY and CDR2 is SVGAGI. CDR3 length equals 16 residues. The CDR3 DNA sequence: TGTGCCAGCAGTTCCTTCGTGGGGGACACAAACACTGAAGCTTTCTTT. Its translation is CASSSFVGDTNTEAFF.

This chain links TRBV28 with TRBJ1-2; D is undetermined. The CDR3 extends over 15 amino acids. The V and J ends lost 3 bases and 1 base respectively, with 12 bases between them. Germline values: CDR1 MDHEN, CDR2 SYDVKM. The CDR3 reads CASSFSPGYNYGYTF. CDR3 coding DNA: TGTGCCAGCAGTTTCTCCCCAGGATATAACTATGGCTACACCTTC.

This sequence joins TRBV7-9 and TRBJ1-1; no definite D call. CDR3 length equals 11 residues. CDR1 is SEHNR and CDR2 is FQNEAQ in the germline V gene (reference sequence). Deletions cut 5 bases from V and 8 bases from J, with 9 bases between. As DNA, the CDR3 is TGTGCCAGCAGCCGCGGACCAGAAGCTTTCTTT. Encoded protein: CASSRGPEAFF.

The V and J genes are TRBV28 and TRBJ2-2, with D unclear. The CDR3 runs 14 residues. Deletions cut 6 bases from V and 5 bases from J, with 13 bases between. Germline loops: CDR1 MDHEN, CDR2 SYDVKM. CDR3 amino acids: CASRTLSGTGELFF. The CDR3 bases are TGTGCCAGCAGGACCTTAAGTGGGACCGGGGAGCTGTTTTTT.

This chain connects TRBV7-9 to TRBJ2-5; TRBD2 matches at 7 bases. Germline V gives CDR1 SEHNR, CDR2 FQNEAQ (reference sequence). Trimming removed 5 bases from V and 0 bases from J; junction bases left unmatched: 9. This CDR3 has 16 amino acids. This CDR3 is CASSLGEGYNQETQYF. In DNA form, the CDR3 reads TGTGCCAGCAGCCTCGGGGAGGGCTACAACCAAGAGACCCAGTACTTC.

The V and J genes are TRBV18 and TRBJ2-7, with 9 bases fitting TRBD2. CDR3 length equals 17 residues. CDR1 and CDR2 (germline): KGHSH, LQKENI. The J segment lost 2 bases and the V segment lost 5 bases, leaving 13 bases of the junction unmatched. CDR3 bases: TGTGCCAGCTCATCCGGGGCCGCTGGCGGGAGGGCCTACGAGCAGTACTTC. Protein: CASSSGAAGGRAYEQYF.

This clone has a single count. The chain has TRBV19 and TRBJ2-1; TRBD1 aligns across 9 bases. Per germline, CDR1 LNHDA and CDR2 SQIVND (reference sequence). This CDR3 is built from 15 residues. The V and J ends lost 4 bases and 4 bases, in that order; junction bases with no gene match: 5. CDR3: CASSTGQGWYNEQFF. DNA for the CDR3: TGTGCCAGTAGTACCGGACAGGGGTGGTACAATGAGCAGTTCTTC.

The chain has TRBV27 and TRBJ2-1, with D possibly being TRBD2 (5 bases). Deletions cut 7 bases from V and 0 bases from J, with 7 bases between. Germline V gene data show CDR1 as MNHEY and CDR2 as SMNVEV (reference sequence). This CDR3 spans 13 amino acids. CDR3 bases: TGTGCCAGCAAGGCGGGCTCCTACAATGAGCAGTTCTTC. As protein: CASKAGSYNEQFF.

The chain carries TRBV6-6 and TRBJ2-7, with D possibly called TRBD1 or TRBD2 (5 bases each). Trimming removed 4 bases at V and 0 bases at J, with 13 bases between. Per the germline V gene, CDR1 is MNHNY and CDR2 is SVGAGI (reference sequence). CDR3 length equals 15 residues. CDR3 bases: TGTGCCAGCAGTTGGACCGGGACGGGCTCCTACGAGCAGTACTTC. Protein: CASSWTGTGSYEQYF.

This chain's CDR3 is CSVVGQIENEQFF. CDR3 sequence (DNA): TGCAGCGTTGTTGGTCAGATAGAAAATGAGCAGTTCTTC. The rearrangement uses TRBV29-1 and TRBJ2-1, with D unclear. Germline V lookup: CDR1 SQVTM, CDR2 ANQGSEA. V was pared by 4 bases and J by 7 bases, with 14 bases between. The CDR3 is made up of 13 amino acids.

The V and J genes are TRBV4-2 and TRBJ2-7; the match to TRBD2 covers 12 bases. Germline V gene sequence: CDR1 LGHNA, CDR2 YNFKEQ. V lost 0 bases, J lost 0 bases, and 9 bases stayed unmatched. The length of the CDR3 is 19 residues. The CDR3 is CASSQETLAGGIGSYEQYF. CDR3 bases: TGTGCCAGCAGCCAAGAGACACTAGCGGGAGGAATTGGCTCCTACGAGCAGTACTTC.

The V gene is TRBV7-9, the J gene TRBJ2-1, with D unclear. V was clipped by 4 bases and J by 1 base, with 20 bases between them. CDR1 SEHNR and CDR2 FQNEAQ come from the germline V gene (reference sequence). The CDR3 is 18 residues long. The CDR3 loop reads CASSSPTGLALSYNEQFF. Here the CDR3 DNA reads TGTGCCAGCAGCTCACCTACTGGCCTGGCATTGTCCTACAATGAGCAGTTCTTC.

V is TRBV6-5 and J is TRBJ1-5; D unresolved. The V and J ends lost 3 bases and 6 bases respectively, with 6 bases between them. The CDR3 totals 12 residues. Germline assignment: CDR1 MNHEY and CDR2 SVGAGI. In nucleotides, the CDR3 is TGTGCCAGCAGTTATATGGCTCAGCCCCAGCATTTT. Its protein is CASSYMAQPQHF.

The V and J genes are TRBV6-5 and TRBJ1-1, with D perhaps matching TRBD1 (5 bases). The CDR3 extends over 14 amino acids. The germline gives CDR1 MNHEY, CDR2 SVGAGI. V was cut by 7 bases and J by 5 bases, with 17 bases left in between. Here the CDR3 reads CASKIPPGGTEAFF. CDR3 coding DNA: TGTGCCAGCAAGATACCTCCGGGGGGGACTGAAGCTTTCTTT.

The rearrangement uses TRBV28 and TRBJ2-7; the D call may be TRBD1 or TRBD2 (5 bases each). Germline V lookup: CDR1 MDHEN, CDR2 SYDVKM. V gave up 5 bases and J gave up 1 base, with 15 bases separating them. The CDR3 runs 15 residues. This CDR3 reads CASSKIGTESYEQYF. As DNA, the CDR3 is TGTGCCAGCAGTAAAATCGGGACGGAATCCTACGAGCAGTACTTC.

The chain is built from TRBV7-9 and TRBJ1-2; TRBD1 aligns across 7 bases. This CDR3 is 13 amino acids long. V dropped 5 bases and J dropped 6; count of bases not matched to a gene: 6. Per the germline V gene, CDR1 is SEHNR and CDR2 is FQNEAQ (reference sequence). The CDR3 DNA follows: TGTGCCAGCAGCGGAGACAGGGTCGATGGCTACACCTTC. Translated, it gives CASSGDRVDGYTF.

V and J are TRBV4-3 and TRBJ2-2; D unresolved. The ends were cut back, 3 bases at V and 6 bases at J, with 8 bases in the middle. The CDR3 runs to 13 residues. Germline V gene lookup returns CDR1 LGHNA and CDR2 YSLEER. The CDR3 is CASSHAEAGELFF. In nucleotides, the CDR3 is TGCGCCAGCAGCCACGCTGAGGCCGGGGAGCTGTTTTTT.

V gene TRBV7-9 combines with J gene TRBJ2-1; 7 nucleotides agree with TRBD2. The germline V gene has CDR1 SEHNR and CDR2 FQNEAQ (reference sequence). V lost 4 bases and J lost 7; bases outside the gene matches: 16. There are 17 residues in the CDR3. The CDR3 nucleotides read TGTGCCAGCAGCTCCACCGATGGATTGAGGGAGGGGAATGAGCAGTTCTTC. Protein product: CASSSTDGLREGNEQFF.